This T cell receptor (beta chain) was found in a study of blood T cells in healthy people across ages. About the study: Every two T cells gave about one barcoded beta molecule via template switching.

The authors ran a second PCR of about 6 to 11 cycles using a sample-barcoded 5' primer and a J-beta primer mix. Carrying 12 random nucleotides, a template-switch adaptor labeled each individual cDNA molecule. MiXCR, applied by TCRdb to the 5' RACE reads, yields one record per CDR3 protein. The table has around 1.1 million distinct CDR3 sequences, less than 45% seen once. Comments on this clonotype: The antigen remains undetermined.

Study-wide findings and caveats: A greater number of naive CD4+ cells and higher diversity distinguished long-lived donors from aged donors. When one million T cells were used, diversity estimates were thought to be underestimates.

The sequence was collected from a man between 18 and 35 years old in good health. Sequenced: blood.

The CDR3 region is CASNWDAYEQYF. DNA of the CDR3: TGTGCCAGCAATTGGGACGCCTACGAGCAGTACTTC. The chain uses TRBV2 and TRBJ2-7, with D possibly being TRBD1 or TRBD2 (5 bases each). This CDR3 region has 12 residues. Germline assignment: CDR1 SNHLY and CDR2 FYNNEI. V lost 7 bases and J 2 bases, leaving 9 bases between the germline ends. Complete variable domain (other parts from reference TRBV2 and TRBJ2-7): EPEVTQTPSHQVTQMGQEVILRCVPISNHLYFYWYRQILGQKVEFLVSFYNNEISEKSEIFDDQFSVERPDGSNFTLKIRSTKLEDSAMYFCASNWDAYEQYFGPGTRLTVT.